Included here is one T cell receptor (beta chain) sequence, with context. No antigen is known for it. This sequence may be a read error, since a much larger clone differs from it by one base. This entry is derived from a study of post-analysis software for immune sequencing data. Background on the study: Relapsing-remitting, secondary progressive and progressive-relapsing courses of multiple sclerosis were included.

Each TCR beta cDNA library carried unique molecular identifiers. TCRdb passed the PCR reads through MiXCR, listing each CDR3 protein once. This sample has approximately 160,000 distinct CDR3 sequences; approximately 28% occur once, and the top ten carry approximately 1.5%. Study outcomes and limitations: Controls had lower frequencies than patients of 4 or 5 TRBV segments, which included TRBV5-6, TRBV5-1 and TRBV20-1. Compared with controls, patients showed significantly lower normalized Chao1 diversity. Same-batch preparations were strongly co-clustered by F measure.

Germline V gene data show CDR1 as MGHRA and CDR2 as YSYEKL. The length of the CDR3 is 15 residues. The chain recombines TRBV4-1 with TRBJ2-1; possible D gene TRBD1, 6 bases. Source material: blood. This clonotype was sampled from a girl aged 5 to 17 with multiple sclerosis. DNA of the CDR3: TGCGCCAGCGGCCACGGAAACTACAGGGTTAATGAGCAGTTCTTC. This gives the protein CASGHGNYRVNEQFF.